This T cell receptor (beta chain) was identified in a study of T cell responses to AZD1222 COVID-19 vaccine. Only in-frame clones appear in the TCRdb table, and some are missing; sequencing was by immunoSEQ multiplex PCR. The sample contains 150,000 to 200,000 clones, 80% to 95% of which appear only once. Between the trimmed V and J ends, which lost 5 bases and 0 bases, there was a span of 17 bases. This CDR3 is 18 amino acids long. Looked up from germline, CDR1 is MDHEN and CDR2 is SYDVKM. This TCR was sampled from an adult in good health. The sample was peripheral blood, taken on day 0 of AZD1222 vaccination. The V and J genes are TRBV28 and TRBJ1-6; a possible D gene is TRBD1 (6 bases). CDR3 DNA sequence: TGTGCCAGCAGTACTATGATCAGGGGCCGCTCCTATAATTCACCCCTCCACTTT. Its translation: CASSTMIRGRSYNSPLHF.